The 20 T cell receptor beta chains presented below share a single source sample, sequenced in a study of blood T cell repertoires in COVID-19. Profiling relied on immunoSEQ multiplex PCR, and the TCRdb table lists in-frame clones only, not all of them. This table holds 450,000 or so clones, 70% to 90% found once. The sample consisted of peripheral blood. These receptors all come from a man between 18 and 35 years old with COVID-19, enrolled during active disease.

This chain links TRBV6-1 with TRBJ2-3, with D possibly being TRBD2 (5 bases). Germline assignment: CDR1 MNHNS and CDR2 SASEGT. CDR3 length: 13 amino acids. Trimming pared 1 base from V and 6 bases from J, leaving 8 bases between. The CDR3 nucleotides are TGTGCCAGCAGTGAAGGGGTAGCGGATACGCAGTATTTT. Its protein product is CASSEGVADTQYF.

The chain links TRBV7-9 to TRBJ2-2, with a tentative D call TRBD2 (5 bases). Trimming stripped 5 bases from V and 2 bases from J, with 18 bases between. The V gene's germline CDR1 is SEHNR and CDR2 FQNEAQ (reference sequence). The CDR3 has 17 amino acids. DNA of the CDR3: TGTGCCAGCAGCAAAAGGGCGGGCAGACTCAACACCGGGGAGCTGTTTTTT. It is translated as CASSKRAGRLNTGELFF.

The chain carries TRBV7-9 and TRBJ1-1, with TRBD1 matching 7 bases. The germline V gene has CDR1 SEHNR and CDR2 FQNEAQ (reference sequence). The CDR3 length is 12 residues. The V segment lost 4 bases and the J segment 6 bases; nucleotides outside the gene matches: 2. The CDR3: CASSSTGAEAFF. In nucleotides, the CDR3 is TGTGCCAGCAGCTCTACAGGGGCTGAAGCTTTCTTT.

The rearrangement joins TRBV19 to TRBJ2-3, with 9 bases aligning to TRBD1. CDR3 length: 15 residues. CDR1 is LNHDA and CDR2 is SQIVND in the germline V gene (reference sequence). Trimming cost V 4 bases and J 1 base; bases outside gene matches: 3. The CDR3 protein is CASSKDRGRTDTQYF. DNA of the CDR3: TGTGCCAGTAGTAAGGACAGGGGTCGCACAGATACGCAGTATTTT.

This chain connects TRBV30 to TRBJ2-1; D call uncertain. Germline V gene data show CDR1 as GTSNPN and CDR2 as SVGIG (reference sequence). The CDR3 loop spans 13 amino acids. Deletions cut 3 bases from V and 4 bases from J, with 10 bases between. CDR3 residues: CAWSRSRYNEQFF. The CDR3 nucleotides read TGTGCCTGGAGCCGGAGCCGGTACAATGAGCAGTTCTTC.

The chain has TRBV27 and TRBJ2-1; TRBD1 matches 7 bases. Germline CDR1 reads MNHEY; CDR2 reads SMNVEV (reference sequence). The CDR3 has 16 amino acids. With V trimmed by 0 bases and J by 1 base, 3 bases remained unmatched. CDR3 loop: CASSLSRGRSYNEQFF. The CDR3 DNA reads as TGTGCCAGCAGTTTATCTAGGGGGCGATCCTACAATGAGCAGTTCTTC.

The rearrangement links TRBV15 to TRBJ1-4; 7 positions agree with TRBD1. CDR1 and CDR2 (germline): LNHNV, YYDKDF (reference sequence). V was clipped by 3 bases and J by 16 bases; unmatched bases: 11. The CDR3 consists of 13 residues. This chain's CDR3 is CATSSRDSPFGFF. The CDR3 DNA is TGTGCCACCAGCAGCCGGGACAGTCCTTTCGGGTTTTTT.

The rearrangement joins TRBV5-6 to TRBJ2-7; 8 nucleotides agree with TRBD2. Per germline, CDR1 SGHDT and CDR2 YYEEEE. The CDR3 is made up of 17 amino acids. Trimming took 1 base from V and 1 from J; bases not matched to a gene: 10. The CDR3 DNA reads as TGTGCCAGCAGCTTGATTCTAACTAGCGGACTATCCTACGAGCAGTACTTC. Residues: CASSLILTSGLSYEQYF.

The V and J genes are TRBV20-1 and TRBJ1-2; D is perhaps TRBD1 (6 bases). Trimming pared 4 bases from V and 8 bases from J, leaving 11 bases between. Germline CDR1 DFQATT, CDR2 SNEGSKA (reference sequence). The CDR3 spans 11 residues. The CDR3 coding sequence is TGCAGTGCTATCTCAGGGGTCGGCTACACCTTC. Protein product: CSAISGVGYTF.

The V call is TRBV30, the J call TRBJ2-7; 13 bases are a match to TRBD2. There are 14 residues in the CDR3. Per the germline V gene, CDR1 is GTSNPN and CDR2 is SVGIG (reference sequence). Unmatched junction bases numbered 4, after V lost 5 bases and J lost 3 bases. In nucleotides, the CDR3 is TGTGCCTGGGGGAGACTAGCGGGAGGCTACGAGCAGTACTTC. It is translated as CAWGRLAGGYEQYF.

The chain uses TRBV11-2 and TRBJ2-5; no reliable D call. CDR3 size: 14 residues. Germline values: CDR1 SGHAT, CDR2 FQNNGV. Trimming took 5 bases from V and 2 from J, leaving 12 bases between them. The CDR3 DNA reads TGTGCCAGCAGCCCCGCTACCCAACAAGAGACCCAGTACTTC. Encoded protein: CASSPATQQETQYF.

This chain connects TRBV19 to TRBJ2-2; D is unresolved. The length of the CDR3 is 14 residues. Trimming took 7 bases from V and 4 from J, leaving 13 bases between them. Germline V gene data show CDR1 as LNHDA and CDR2 as SQIVND (reference sequence). The chain's CDR3 is CASNFSPVTGELFF. The CDR3 bases are TGTGCCAGTAACTTCTCTCCGGTCACCGGGGAGCTGTTTTTT.

The chain is built from TRBV19 and TRBJ1-5; perhaps TRBD1 as D (5 bases). V gave up 3 bases and J gave up 3 bases, with 12 bases separating them. This CDR3 is built from 15 residues. CDR1 is LNHDA, CDR2 SQIVND, per germline (reference sequence). The DNA of the CDR3 is TGTGCCAGTAGTATCTCAGGGTTGTTCAATCAGCCCCAGCATTTT. Its protein product is CASSISGLFNQPQHF. Looking up the rest from reference TRBV19 and TRBJ1-5 gives the full variable domain: DGGITQSPKYLFRKEGQNVTLSCEQNLNHDAMYWYRQDPGQGLRLIYYSQIVNDFQKGDIAEGYSVSREKKESFPLTVTSAQKNPTAFYLCASSISGLFNQPQHFGDGTRLSIL.

V gene TRBV19 combines with J gene TRBJ1-6; D ambiguous. The V and J ends lost 2 bases and 7 bases respectively, with 12 bases between them. The germline CDR1 and CDR2 sequences are LNHDA and SQIVND (reference sequence). The CDR3 totals 15 residues. DNA of the CDR3: TGTGCCAGTAGTATATCGGGGTATACAAATTCACCCCTCCACTTT. Its translation: CASSISGYTNSPLHF.

This clone appeared a single time. This rearrangement joins TRBV11-2 to TRBJ2-3; 9 nucleotides align to TRBD1. This CDR3 contains 14 residues. Germline CDR1 SGHAT, CDR2 FQNNGV. V trimming: 5 bases; J trimming: 5 bases; junction bases outside the gene matches: 5. The CDR3 sequence: CASSHRGRVDTQYF. The CDR3 DNA sequence: TGTGCCAGCAGCCACAGGGGGCGGGTAGATACGCAGTATTTT.

The chain combines TRBV7-6 with TRBJ1-1, with a weak D call TRBD1 (5 bases). V was shortened by 4 bases and J by 6 bases, with 12 bases between the two germline ends. This CDR3 is built from 13 residues. The germline CDR1 and CDR2 sequences are SGHVS and FNYEAQ. CDR3 coding DNA: TGTGCCAGCAGCTATCACTTGACAGCTGAAGCTTTCTTT. Translated, it gives CASSYHLTAEAFF. The variable domain in full, completed from reference TRBV7-6 and TRBJ1-1, reads GAGVSQSPRYKVTKRGQDVALRCDPISGHVSLYWYRQALGQGPEFLTYFNYEAQQDKSGLPNDRFSAERPEGSISTLTIQRTEQRDSAMYRCASSYHLTAEAFFGQGTRLTVV.

Only one count was recorded for this clone. The rearrangement links TRBV7-3 to TRBJ2-3, with D possibly being TRBD2 (5 bases). This CDR3 region has 13 residues. Germline V gives CDR1 SGHTA, CDR2 FQGTGA. The V end lost 1 base, the J end lost 5 bases, and 7 bases lay between the germline ends. The CDR3 loop reads CASSLNTRDTQYF. The DNA of the CDR3 is TGTGCCAGCAGCTTAAACACTAGAGATACGCAGTATTTT.

The chain has TRBV20-1 and TRBJ2-3, with 11 bases fitting TRBD2. Unmatched junction bases numbered 10, after V lost 3 bases and J lost 8 bases. There are 15 residues in the CDR3. Germline CDR1 reads DFQATT; CDR2 reads SNEGSKA (reference sequence). The CDR3 loop reads CSASPGTSGRVTQYF. For the CDR3, the DNA is TGCAGTGCTAGTCCCGGGACTAGCGGCAGGGTTACGCAGTATTTT.

V usage is TRBV12-3 or TRBV12-4 and J usage is TRBJ1-1, with D perhaps matching TRBD1 (6 bases). The CDR3 covers 13 residues. V was pared by 8 bases and J by 0 bases, with 10 bases between. Written as DNA, the CDR3 is TGTGCCAGCTCCGGGACACTGAACACTGAAGCTTTCTTT. Its protein is CASSGTLNTEAFF.

V usage is TRBV11-2 and J usage is TRBJ2-7, with 7 bases matching TRBD1. The CDR3 spans 14 residues. Trimming cost V 1 base and J 3 bases; bases outside gene matches: 3. The germline V gene encodes CDR1 SGHAT and CDR2 FQNNGV. The CDR3 protein is CASSLGSGGYEQYF. In DNA form, the CDR3 reads TGTGCCAGCAGCTTAGGGTCAGGGGGCTACGAGCAGTACTTC.